The source of this TCR beta chain is a study of shared clonotypes between healthy human individuals. Whole-study findings and limits: Few donors limited the genetic and exposure-history diversity represented.

The assay ran at deep level. Sequencing used immunoSEQ multiplex PCR; TCRdb keeps in-frame clones, though not all of them. The sample has approximately 480,000 clones, 75% to 80% seen once; the top ten hold 9.5% to 15%. Among the donors, all were Caucasian adults who lived in Nashville, Tennessee. For genomic DNA, unsorted samples relied on about 90 million PBMCs. This clone has a handful of counts. Its matching antigen is unknown. This CDR3 spans 11 amino acids. The V gene lost 2 bases and the J gene lost 7 bases, with 8 bases spanning the gap. Looked up from germline, CDR1 is DFQATT and CDR2 is SNEGSKA (reference sequence).

This rearrangement joins TRBV20-1 to TRBJ1-1; D possibly corresponds to TRBD1 (5 bases). The TCR sequence derives from a woman in her forties in good health. Some clones in this sample may be carry-over from other donors' samples. The sample was PBMCs. CDR3 protein: CSARRGGEAFF. The CDR3 region has the DNA TGCAGTGCTAGACGGGGGGGTGAAGCTTTCTTT.